This TCR beta chain comes out of a study of T cells in Graves' hyperthyroidism and ophthalmopathy. Overall study results and limits: Ophthalmopathy and stable hyperthyroidism were told apart by a 13 V-J model.

This clonotype was observed a few times. No antigen is known for it. One end of the junction is discordant with germline, which a read error may explain. Amplification yielded TCR beta CDR3 regions, with RNA transcripts as the source. The study used the HTBI primer set for a first-round RT-PCR of the TCR CDR3. TCRdb re-analysed the multiplex PCR reads in MiXCR, keeping a single row per CDR3 protein. Of about half a million distinct CDR3 sequences in the sample, about 20% were seen once. Isolation of PBMCs was performed on approximately 10 ml fresh peripheral blood. The CDR3 is made up of 13 amino acids. CDR1 LGHDT and CDR2 YNNKEL come from the germline V gene (reference sequence).

The TCR originated in a man aged 35 to 55 with Graves' ophthalmopathy. The sequenced sample was blood. The rearrangement joins TRBV3-1 to TRBJ2-7; D not resolved. As DNA, the CDR3 is TGTGCCAGCAGCCAAGATTACGGACGCGAGCAATACTTC. This gives the protein CASSQDYGREQYF.